This T cell receptor beta chain was recovered during a study of regulatory T cells in long-lasting Graves disease (dated by TCRdb to 2020 to 2023). Regarding the study in general: Persistent Graves' disease was defined as persistently positive TSH receptor autoantibodies together with antithyroid drug treatment for over 5 years. This study used TCR sequencing and RNA sequencing of peripheral blood to compare persistent Graves' disease patients against newly diagnosed Graves' disease patients. The study was registered as a clinical trial and conducted in China. A total of about 35 samples underwent TCR sequencing: some 13 from persistent and roughly 20 from newly diagnosed Graves' disease patients. On average, persistent Graves' disease patients in the clinical cohort had been on antithyroid drugs for about 9.7 years.

Receptor libraries were prepared by multiplex PCR. The sequencing machine was an Illumina HiSeq 4000. CDR3 regions were amplified by Arm-PCR with iRepertoire HTBI primers to construct TCR beta libraries. Gel purification was performed on PCR products prior to sequencing. In the authors' own workflow: Gene usage analysis of CDR3 amino acid clonotypes used the 60 to 75 TRBV and 11 to 15 TRBJ segments found across samples. COPE and FqMerger were used to merge filtered high-quality paired reads into contigs. BLAST was used to align contigs to IMGT TRBV, TRBD and TRBJ reference genes, and CDR3 was defined according to IMGT. Highly expanded clones were defined as clonotypes with a frequency above 0.1%. Shannon entropy was used to measure repertoire diversity, and the Gini coefficient was used to measure V-J evenness. A clonotype found in more than one individual was treated as public. TCRdb trimmed public reads at Q25 via fastp, called clones via MiXCR and kept in-frame beta chains. Rows are combined by CDR3 protein, so each entry shows the most common genes and DNA. The V and J calls and clone size come from TCRdb's table, not from the authors' own analysis. The sample table records 400,000 to 500,000 distinct CDR3 sequences; roughly a fifth of these occur just once. In total, the top ten clones hold roughly 7.7% of the sample.

In the paper's terms, the time point label means: persistent/refractory GD, antithyroid drugs over 5 years with positive TRAb. For both TCR sequencing and RNA sequencing, RNA was extracted from PBMCs in TRIzol. The diagnosis of Graves' disease was made according to American Thyroid Association guidelines. Patients were recruited from an endocrinology department in Xi'an, China. Each patient gave approximately 10 milliliters of peripheral blood, collected in an EDTA anticoagulant tube. Ficoll Paque Plus density gradient separation was used to isolate PBMCs, and no additional T cell sorting was done. An Agilent 2100 Bioanalyzer and agarose gel were used to check RNA quality, and a NanoDrop 2000 was used to measure RNA concentration. V is cut by 5 bases and J by 5 bases, and the space between the germline ends is 16 bases. From the cysteine through the phenylalanine, the CDR3 covers 14 amino acids. Just CDR3 DNA is preserved here, 42 bases in frame from base 1. The germline V gene specifies SGHTA as CDR1 and FQGNSA as CDR2.

Overall results and qualifications from the work: A larger number of public clonotypes was shared among persistent patients (around 3,000) than among newly diagnosed patients (roughly 930). Only peripheral blood was studied, because thyroid tissue, the primary lesion, was inaccessible. Only the TCR beta chain was sequenced and analyzed. As a limitation, the authors acknowledged that the small sample size may reduce accuracy. TRBV28, TRBJ1-2 and TRBJ2-5 were preferentially used in persistent disease, while TRBV20-1 and TRBJ2-1 were favored in newly diagnosed disease. Persistent Graves' disease patients showed lower TCR Shannon entropy and fewer highly expanded clones than newly diagnosed patients, suggesting clonal expansion.

This clonotype was detected many times. Its antigen has not been determined. Nothing much larger sits one base from this clone, and base qualities are not available. Recombination linked TRBV7-2 to TRBJ2-7, with a weak D call of TRBD1 (8 bases match). The specimen comprised peripheral blood mononuclear cells (PBMCs), sampled when the disease was refractory, from a patient treated with antithyroid drugs. The receptor was isolated from a female donor with Graves disease. The DNA sequence is given as TGTGCCAGCAGCACCCGACAGGGGAGGGACGAGCAGTACTTC. This encodes CASSTRQGRDEQYF.